This T cell receptor (beta chain) was observed in a study of T cells after yellow fever vaccination. TCRdb re-derived calls from the 5' RACE reads in MiXCR, one entry per CDR3 protein. The profile shows 300,000 or so distinct CDR3 sequences, 8.7% of them singletons. Germline V gene lookup returns CDR1 LGHNA and CDR2 YNFKEQ. The CDR3 length is 16 residues. V shed 0 bases and J 6 bases; nucleotides not matched to a gene: 10. Study outcomes and limitations: Repertoires obtained by FACS sorting could include abundant clonotypes that entered as contaminants from the bulk population. Among all clonotypes, a small share was observed in both CD4 and CD8 compartments.

This clonotype has ten or more counts. Its antigen is undetermined. The V call is TRBV4-2, the J call TRBJ2-5, with 7 bases matching TRBD1. This receptor was taken from a man aged 18 to 29 who received the YFV17D yellow fever vaccine. The sequences come from CD4+ T cells sorted from PBMCs, collected 5 days after the yellow fever booster vaccination. The CDR3 reads CASSQDLEGALKTQYF. The CDR3 nucleotides are TGTGCCAGCAGCCAAGATCTCGAGGGGGCCCTAAAGACCCAGTACTTC.